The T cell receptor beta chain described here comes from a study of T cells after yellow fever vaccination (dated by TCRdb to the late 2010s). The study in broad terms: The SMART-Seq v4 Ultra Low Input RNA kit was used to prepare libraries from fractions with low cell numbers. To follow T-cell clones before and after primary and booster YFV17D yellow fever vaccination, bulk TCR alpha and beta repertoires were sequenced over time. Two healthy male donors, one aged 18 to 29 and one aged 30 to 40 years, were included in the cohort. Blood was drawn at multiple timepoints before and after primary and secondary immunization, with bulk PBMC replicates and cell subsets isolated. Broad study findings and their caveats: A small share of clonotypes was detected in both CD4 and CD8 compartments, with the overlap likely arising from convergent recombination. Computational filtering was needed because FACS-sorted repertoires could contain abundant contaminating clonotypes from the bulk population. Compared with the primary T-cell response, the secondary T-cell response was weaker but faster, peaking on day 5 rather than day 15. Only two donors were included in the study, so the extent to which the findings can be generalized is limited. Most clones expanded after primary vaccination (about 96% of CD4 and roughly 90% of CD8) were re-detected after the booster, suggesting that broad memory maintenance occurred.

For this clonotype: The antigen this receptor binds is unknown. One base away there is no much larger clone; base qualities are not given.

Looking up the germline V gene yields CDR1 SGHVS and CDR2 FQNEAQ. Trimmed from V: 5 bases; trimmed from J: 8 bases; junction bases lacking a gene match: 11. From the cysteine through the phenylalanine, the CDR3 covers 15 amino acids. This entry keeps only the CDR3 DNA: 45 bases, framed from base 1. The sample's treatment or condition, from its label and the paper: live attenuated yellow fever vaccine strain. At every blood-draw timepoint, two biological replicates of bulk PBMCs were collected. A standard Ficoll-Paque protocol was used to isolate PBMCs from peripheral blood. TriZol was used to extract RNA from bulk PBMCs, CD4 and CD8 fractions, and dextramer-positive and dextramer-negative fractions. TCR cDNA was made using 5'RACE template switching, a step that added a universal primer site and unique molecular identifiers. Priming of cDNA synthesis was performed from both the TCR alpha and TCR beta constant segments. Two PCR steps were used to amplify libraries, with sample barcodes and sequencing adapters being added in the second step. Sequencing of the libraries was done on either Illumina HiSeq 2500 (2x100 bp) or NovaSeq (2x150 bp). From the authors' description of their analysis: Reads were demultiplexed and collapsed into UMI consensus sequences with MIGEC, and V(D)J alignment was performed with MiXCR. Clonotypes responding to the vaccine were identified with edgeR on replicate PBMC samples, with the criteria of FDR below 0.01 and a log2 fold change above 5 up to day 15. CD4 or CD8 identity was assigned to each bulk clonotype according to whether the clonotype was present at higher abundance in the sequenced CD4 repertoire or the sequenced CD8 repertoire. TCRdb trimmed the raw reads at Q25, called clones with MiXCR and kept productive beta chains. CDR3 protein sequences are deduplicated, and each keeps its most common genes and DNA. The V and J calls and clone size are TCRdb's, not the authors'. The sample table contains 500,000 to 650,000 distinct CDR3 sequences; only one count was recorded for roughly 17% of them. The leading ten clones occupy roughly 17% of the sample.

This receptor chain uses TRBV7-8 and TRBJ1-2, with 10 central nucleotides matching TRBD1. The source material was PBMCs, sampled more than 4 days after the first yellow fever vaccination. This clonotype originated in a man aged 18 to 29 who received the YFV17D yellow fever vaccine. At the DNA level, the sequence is TGTGCCAGCAGCACCCGGACAGGGGGAAATGGCGGCTACACCTTC. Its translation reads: CASSTRTGGNGGYTF.